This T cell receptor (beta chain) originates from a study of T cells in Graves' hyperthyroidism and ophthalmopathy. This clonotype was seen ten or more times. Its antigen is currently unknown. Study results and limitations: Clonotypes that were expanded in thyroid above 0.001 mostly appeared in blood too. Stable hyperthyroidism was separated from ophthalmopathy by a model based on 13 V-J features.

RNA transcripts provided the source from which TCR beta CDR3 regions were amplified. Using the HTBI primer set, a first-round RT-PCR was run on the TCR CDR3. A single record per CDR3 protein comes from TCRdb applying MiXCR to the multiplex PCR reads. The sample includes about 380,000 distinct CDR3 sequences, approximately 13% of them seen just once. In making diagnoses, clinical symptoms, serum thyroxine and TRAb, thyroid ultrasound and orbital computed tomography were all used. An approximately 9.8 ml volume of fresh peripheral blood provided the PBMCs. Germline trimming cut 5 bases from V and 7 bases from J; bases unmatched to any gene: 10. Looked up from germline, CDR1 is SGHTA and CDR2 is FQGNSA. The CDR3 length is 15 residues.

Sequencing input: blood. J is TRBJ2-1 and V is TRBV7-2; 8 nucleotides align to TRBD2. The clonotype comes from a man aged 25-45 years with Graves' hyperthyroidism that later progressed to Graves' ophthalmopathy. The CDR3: CASSRGGPRRNEQFF. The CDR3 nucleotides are TGTGCCAGCAGCCGCGGGGGGCCCCGCCGGAATGAGCAGTTCTTC.